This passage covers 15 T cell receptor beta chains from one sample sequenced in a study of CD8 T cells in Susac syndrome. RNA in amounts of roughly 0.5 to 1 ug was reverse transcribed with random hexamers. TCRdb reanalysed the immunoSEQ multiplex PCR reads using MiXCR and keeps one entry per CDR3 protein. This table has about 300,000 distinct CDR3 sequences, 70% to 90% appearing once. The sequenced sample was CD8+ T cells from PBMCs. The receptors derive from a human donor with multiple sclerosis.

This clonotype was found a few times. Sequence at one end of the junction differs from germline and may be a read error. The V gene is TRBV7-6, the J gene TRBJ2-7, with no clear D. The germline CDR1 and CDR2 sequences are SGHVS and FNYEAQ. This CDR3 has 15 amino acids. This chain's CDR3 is CASSLGTPEFYEQYF. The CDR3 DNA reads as TGTGCTAGCAGCTTAGGCACTCCTGAATTCTACGAGCAGTACTTC.

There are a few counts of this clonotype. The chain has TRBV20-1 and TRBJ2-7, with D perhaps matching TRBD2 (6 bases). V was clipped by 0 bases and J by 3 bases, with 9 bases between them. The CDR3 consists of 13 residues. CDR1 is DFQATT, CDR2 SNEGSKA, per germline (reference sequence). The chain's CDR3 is CSARDLGSYEQYF. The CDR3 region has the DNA TGCAGTGCTAGAGATCTCGGGAGCTACGAGCAGTACTTC.

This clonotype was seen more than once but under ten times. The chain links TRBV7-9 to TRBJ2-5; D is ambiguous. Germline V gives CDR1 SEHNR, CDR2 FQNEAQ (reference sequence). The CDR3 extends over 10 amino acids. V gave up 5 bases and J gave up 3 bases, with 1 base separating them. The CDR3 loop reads CASSKETQYF. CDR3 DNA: TGTGCCAGCAGCAAAGAGACCCAGTACTTC. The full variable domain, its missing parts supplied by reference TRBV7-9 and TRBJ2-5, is DTGVSQNPRHKITKRGQNVTFRCDPISEHNRLYWYRQTLGQGPEFLTYFQNEAQLEKSRLLSDRFSAERPKGSFSTLEIQRTEQGDSAMYLCASSKETQYFGPGTRLLVL.

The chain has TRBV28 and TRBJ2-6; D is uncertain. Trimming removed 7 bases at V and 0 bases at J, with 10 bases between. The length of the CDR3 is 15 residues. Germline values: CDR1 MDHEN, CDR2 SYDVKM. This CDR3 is CASTWAISGANVLTF. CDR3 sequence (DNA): TGTGCCAGCACATGGGCCATCTCTGGGGCCAACGTCCTGACTTTC.

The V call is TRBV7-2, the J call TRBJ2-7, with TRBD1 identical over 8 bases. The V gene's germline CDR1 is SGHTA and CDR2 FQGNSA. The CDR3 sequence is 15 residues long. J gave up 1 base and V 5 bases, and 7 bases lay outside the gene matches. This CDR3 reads CASSDTGTGSYEQYF. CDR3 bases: TGTGCCAGCAGCGATACTGGGACAGGATCCTACGAGCAGTACTTC.

CDR3 bases: TGTGCCACCAGTGACCCGACAGGGGCGGGCGGCTACACCTTC. It codes for CATSDPTGAGGYTF. The chain employs TRBV24-1 and TRBJ1-2, with TRBD1 matching over 8 bases. Germline CDR1 reads KGHDR; CDR2 reads SFDVKD. CDR3 length: 14 amino acids. V lost 4 bases and J lost 8; bases outside the gene matches: 8.

The CDR3 spells CASSNPTDGPYGYTF. The CDR3 DNA is TGTGCCAGCAGTAACCCGACAGACGGGCCCTATGGCTACACCTTC. The rearrangement uses TRBV12-3 or TRBV12-4 and TRBJ1-2; perhaps TRBD1 as D (5 bases). V shed 5 bases and J shed 4 bases, with 17 bases lying between them. The CDR3 is made up of 15 amino acids.

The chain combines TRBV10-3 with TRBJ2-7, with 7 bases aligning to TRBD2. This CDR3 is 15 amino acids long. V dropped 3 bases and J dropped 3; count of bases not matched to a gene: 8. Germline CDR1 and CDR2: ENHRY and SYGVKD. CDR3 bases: TGTGCCATCAGTGATATGGGGGAGGGCCGCTACGAGCAGTACTTC. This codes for CAISDMGEGRYEQYF.

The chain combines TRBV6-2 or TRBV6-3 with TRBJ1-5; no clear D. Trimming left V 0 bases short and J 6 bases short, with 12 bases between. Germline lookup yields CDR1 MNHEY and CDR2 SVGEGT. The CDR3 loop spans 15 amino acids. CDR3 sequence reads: CASSYSEASSQPQHF. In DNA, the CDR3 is TGTGCCAGCAGTTACTCTGAGGCATCCTCTCAGCCCCAGCATTTT.

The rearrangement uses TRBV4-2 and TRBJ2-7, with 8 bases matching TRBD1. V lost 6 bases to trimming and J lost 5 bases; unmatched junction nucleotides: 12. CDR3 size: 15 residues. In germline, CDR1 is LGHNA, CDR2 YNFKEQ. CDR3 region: CASSPIGQGYDEQYF. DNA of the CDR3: TGTGCCAGCAGTCCCATCGGACAGGGTTATGACGAGCAGTACTTC.

CDR3 region: CASSPGLFYNEQFF. CDR3 DNA sequence: TGTGCCAGCAGCCCCGGACTATTCTACAATGAGCAGTTCTTC. The J gene is TRBJ2-1, the V gene TRBV7-3, with D possibly matching TRBD2 (6 bases). The CDR3 sequence is 14 residues long. The V end was cut by 5 bases, the J end by 3 bases, with 11 bases between. Germline V lookup: CDR1 SGHTA, CDR2 FQGTGA. Looking up the rest from reference TRBV7-3 and TRBJ2-1 gives the full variable domain: GAGVSQTPSNKVTEKGKYVELRCDPISGHTALYWYRQSLGQGPEFLIYFQGTGAADDSGLPNDRFFAVRPEGSVSTLKIQRTERGDSAVYLCASSPGLFYNEQFFGPGTRLTVL.

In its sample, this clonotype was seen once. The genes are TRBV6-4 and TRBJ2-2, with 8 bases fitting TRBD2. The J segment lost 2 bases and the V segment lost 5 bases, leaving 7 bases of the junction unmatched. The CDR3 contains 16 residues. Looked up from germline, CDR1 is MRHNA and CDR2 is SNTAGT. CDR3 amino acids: CASSRGGTDNTGELFF. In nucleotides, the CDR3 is TGTGCCAGCAGTCGGGGGGGGACGGATAACACCGGGGAGCTGTTTTTT.

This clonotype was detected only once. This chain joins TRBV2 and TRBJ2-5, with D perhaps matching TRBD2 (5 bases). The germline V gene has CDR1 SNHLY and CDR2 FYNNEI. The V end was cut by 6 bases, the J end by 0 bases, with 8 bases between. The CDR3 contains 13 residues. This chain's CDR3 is CASRRVDQETQYF. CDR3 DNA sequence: TGTGCCAGCAGGAGGGTAGACCAAGAGACCCAGTACTTC.

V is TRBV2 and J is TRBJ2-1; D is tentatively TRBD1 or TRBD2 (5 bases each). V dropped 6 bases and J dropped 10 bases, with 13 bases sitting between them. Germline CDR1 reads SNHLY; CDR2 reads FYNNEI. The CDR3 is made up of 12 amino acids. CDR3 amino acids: CASRVPGPEQFF. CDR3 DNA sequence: TGTGCCAGCAGAGTTCCGGGACCAGAGCAGTTCTTC.

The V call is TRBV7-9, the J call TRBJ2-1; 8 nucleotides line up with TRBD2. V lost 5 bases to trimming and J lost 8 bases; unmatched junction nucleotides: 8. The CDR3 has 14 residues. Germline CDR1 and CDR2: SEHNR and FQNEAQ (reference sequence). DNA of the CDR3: TGTGCCAGCAGCCCAGCGGGGGAATGGGATGAGCAGTTCTTC. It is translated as CASSPAGEWDEQFF.